The next 7 T cell receptor beta chains were all read from a single sample in a study of blood T cell repertoires in COVID-19. Libraries were prepared by immunoSEQ multiplex PCR; TCRdb keeps only in-frame clonotypes and omits some of them. The table includes about 330,000 clones, around 88% detected once. Sequences were obtained from peripheral blood. Receptors were obtained from a woman in her forties or fifties with acute or convalescent COVID-19.

V gene TRBV7-2 combines with J gene TRBJ2-3; TRBD1 might be the D (5 bases). Trimming took off 5 bases at V and 2 bases at J, with 11 bases between the two ends. The CDR3 extends over 14 amino acids. Germline loops: CDR1 SGHTA, CDR2 FQGNSA. CDR3: CASSTRVTTDTQYF. The CDR3 DNA reads TGTGCCAGCAGCACCAGGGTGACCACAGATACGCAGTATTTT.

The CDR3 DNA reads TGTGCCAGCAGCGTACCCAAAACTAGCGGGAGAAGCCAAGAGACCCAGTACTTC. Amino acid sequence: CASSVPKTSGRSQETQYF. The chain has TRBV9 and TRBJ2-5, with TRBD2 matching 11 bases. Germline CDR1 and CDR2: SGDLS and YYNGEE. Trimming at V came to 1 base and at J to 1 base, leaving 9 bases not matched to a gene. This CDR3 contains 18 residues.

The V and J genes are TRBV11-3 and TRBJ1-1; 7 bases align to TRBD1. This CDR3 region has 15 residues. Per the germline V gene, CDR1 is SGHNT and CDR2 is YENEEA. The V segment lost 1 base and the J segment 1 base; nucleotides outside the gene matches: 3. The CDR3 region is CASSLAGQSNTEAFF. CDR3 nucleotide sequence: TGTGCCAGCAGCTTAGCGGGACAGTCGAACACTGAAGCTTTCTTT.

The chain combines TRBV7-2 with TRBJ1-5; tentatively, D is TRBD1 (5 bases). Deletions cut 6 bases from V and 4 bases from J, with 10 bases between. The CDR3 covers 13 residues. CDR1 is SGHTA and CDR2 is FQGNSA in the germline V gene. The chain's CDR3 is CASRPNRNQPQHF. The CDR3 DNA sequence: TGTGCCAGCAGGCCGAACAGGAATCAGCCCCAGCATTTT.

This chain connects TRBV7-8 to TRBJ2-7; D ambiguous. Germline lookup yields CDR1 SGHVS and CDR2 FQNEAQ. This CDR3 comprises 13 residues. Trimming removed 1 base from V and 2 bases from J, with 6 bases in between. CDR3 residues: CASSLDRTYEQYF. CDR3 nucleotides: TGTGCCAGCAGCTTAGACAGAACCTACGAGCAGTACTTC.

The chain carries TRBV27 and TRBJ2-7, with TRBD2 matching over 7 bases. Germline CDR1 and CDR2: MNHEY and SMNVEV (reference sequence). The CDR3 totals 14 residues. Trimming at V came to 9 bases and at J to 7 bases, leaving 15 bases not matched to a gene. CDR3 sequence: CARFFQTSPVEQYF. The CDR3 DNA sequence: TGTGCCAGATTCTTCCAGACTAGCCCCGTGGAGCAGTACTTC.

The genes are TRBV27 and TRBJ1-2; TRBD1 matches 10 bases. The germline V gene encodes CDR1 MNHEY and CDR2 SMNVEV (reference sequence). Trimming cost V 5 bases and J 3 bases; bases outside gene matches: 6. The length of the CDR3 is 15 residues. CDR3 amino acids: CASSQWTGGDYGYTF. The CDR3 DNA reads TGTGCCAGCAGTCAGTGGACAGGGGGGGACTATGGCTACACCTTC.